The entry that follows covers one T cell receptor beta chain sequence. These data belong to a study of blood T cell repertoires in COVID-19. Study summary: The origin of the acute and convalescent COVID-19 samples was the United States, Italy and Spain.

In the original analysis: Amplification from reference gene primers served as the basis for estimated nucleated cell counts. The data were produced by immunoSEQ multiplex PCR, yet TCRdb's version contains in-frame clones alone and is incomplete. That table gives V, J and clone size, and the DNA gave D and trimming. The data contain about 140,000 clones, roughly 85% of them singletons. This CDR3 spans 14 amino acids. Germline assignment: CDR1 SGDLS and CDR2 YYNGEE. Trimming cost V 4 bases and J 1 base; bases outside gene matches: 3. The sequencing sample was made of peripheral blood. The TCR comes from a middle-aged man with acute or convalescent COVID-19. J is TRBJ1-1 and V is TRBV9; 8 nucleotides align to TRBD1. CDR3 amino acids: CASSRDRTNTEAFF. The DNA for the CDR3 is TGTGCCAGCAGCCGGGACAGGACGAACACTGAAGCTTTCTTT. Full variable domain (rest looked up from reference TRBV9 and TRBJ1-1): DSGVTQTPKHLITATGQRVTLRCSPRSGDLSVYWYQQSLDQGLQFLIQYYNGEERAKGNILERFSAQQFPDLHSELNLSSLELGDSALYFCASSRDRTNTEAFFGQGTRLTVV.